The sequence of this T cell receptor (beta chain) was determined in a study of CD8+ T cells in alopecia areata. The overall study: Treated patients received oral tofacitinib, 5 to 10 mg twice daily.

There are a few counts of this clone. What it binds is not known. Treatment in this sample: oral pan-JAK inhibitor, 5-10 mg twice daily. PBMCs were stained for CD3, CD4 and CD8, and CD4+ and CD8+ T cells were sorted. Sequencing templates came from extracted RNA that was reverse transcribed into cDNA. Generated by immunoSEQ multiplex PCR, the TCRdb table keeps only in-frame clones and is missing some. The sample lists roughly 220,000 clones; about two fifths were seen once. The CDR3 extends over 13 amino acids. Germline CDR1 SGHRS, CDR2 YFSETQ. V was trimmed by 4 bases and J by 6 bases, leaving 13 bases between them. The study's findings and limits: The presence of one nonresponder keeps the tie between baseline CD8+ expansion and response uncertain. There were many expanded lesional clones persisting in scalp and blood during tofacitinib.

The J gene is TRBJ1-2, the V gene TRBV5-1; D is perhaps TRBD1 (5 bases). The receptor was isolated from a human donor with alopecia areata. This specimen was CD4+ T cells sorted from blood, taken at week 34, from a patient treated with tofacitinib. CDR3 region: CASSQGHGDGYTF. CDR3 DNA: TGCGCCAGCAGCCAGGGTCACGGGGATGGCTACACCTTC. The variable domain in full, with the rest retrieved from reference TRBV5-1 and TRBJ1-2, is KAGVTQTPRYLIKTRGQQVTLSCSPISGHRSVSWYQQTPGQGLQFLFEYFSETQRNKGNFPGRFSGRQFSNSRSEMNVSTLELGDSALYLCASSQGHGDGYTFGSGTRLTVV.